These 22 T cell receptor beta chains were all obtained from the same sample, sequenced in a study of PD-1 blockade in classical Hodgkin lymphoma. All patients experienced relapse after autologous stem cell transplantation, and brentuximab vedotin exposure was variable. Libraries were prepared by immunoSEQ multiplex PCR; TCRdb keeps only in-frame clonotypes and omits some of them. The sample lists about 40,000 clones, 88% occurring once. The sequenced sample was peripheral blood mononuclear cells (PBMCs), obtained before the second cycle of nivolumab. Every receptor here comes from a human donor with classical Hodgkin lymphoma.

The V call is TRBV7-9, the J call TRBJ2-1; tentatively, D is TRBD1 (6 bases). CDR1 is SEHNR, CDR2 FQNEAQ, per germline (reference sequence). The CDR3 covers 16 residues. Trimming stripped 1 base from V and 6 bases from J, with 16 bases between. CDR3 in amino acids: CASSLEGVGVLNEQFF. The DNA of the CDR3 is TGTGCCAGCAGCTTAGAGGGGGTAGGGGTCCTCAATGAGCAGTTCTTC. Full variable domain (rest looked up from reference TRBV7-9 and TRBJ2-1): DTGVSQNPRHKITKRGQNVTFRCDPISEHNRLYWYRQTLGQGPEFLTYFQNEAQLEKSRLLSDRFSAERPKGSFSTLEIQRTEQGDSAMYLCASSLEGVGVLNEQFFGPGTRLTVL.

The chain has TRBV19 and TRBJ1-3; D gene unclear. Trimming cost V 5 bases and J 0 bases, with 5 bases left between them. Germline CDR1 reads LNHDA; CDR2 reads SQIVND (reference sequence). This CDR3 spans 13 amino acids. The CDR3 DNA sequence: TGTGCCAGTAGTGCAAGCTCTGGAAACACCATATATTTT. Residues: CASSASSGNTIYF.

The table lists this clone with a few counts. The gene calls are TRBV4-1 and TRBJ2-1; TRBD2 matches at 7 bases. The CDR3 has 15 residues. Trimming cost V 0 bases and J 3 bases; bases outside gene matches: 2. CDR1 and CDR2 from the germline V gene are MGHRA and YSYEKL. The CDR3 DNA reads TGCGCCAGCAGCCAAGACTCTAGCGGCTACAATGAGCAGTTCTTC. Residues: CASSQDSSGYNEQFF.

The chain has TRBV5-1 and TRBJ2-6; 8 bases map to TRBD1. V was pared by 2 bases and J by 3 bases, with 1 base of the junction left unmatched. The germline V gene encodes CDR1 SGHRS and CDR2 YFSETQ. CDR3 length: 15 residues. In DNA, the CDR3 is TGCGCCAGCAGCTTAGACAGGGGTGGGGCCAACGTCCTGACTTTC. Encoded protein: CASSLDRGGANVLTF.

The gene calls are TRBV28 and TRBJ2-3, with D unresolved. Germline assignment: CDR1 MDHEN and CDR2 SYDVKM. The CDR3 covers 16 residues. V was pared by 2 bases and J by 0 bases, with 12 bases between. The CDR3 DNA sequence: TGTGCCAGCAGTTTAGGGGTCACCCGAAGCACAGATACGCAGTATTTT. It specifies CASSLGVTRSTDTQYF.

The rearrangement uses TRBV7-9 and TRBJ2-1; D is undetermined. Germline V gives CDR1 SEHNR, CDR2 FQNEAQ (reference sequence). This CDR3 is built from 13 residues. The V gene lost 1 base and the J gene lost 7 bases, with 8 bases spanning the gap. CDR3 bases: TGTGCCAGCAGCTTAGTCTTAGGAAATGAGCAGTTCTTC. Protein sequence: CASSLVLGNEQFF.

The V and J genes are TRBV4-2 and TRBJ1-2, with TRBD1 matching 9 bases. From germline, CDR1 is LGHNA and CDR2 YNFKEQ. Trimming took 8 bases from V and 8 from J; bases not matched to a gene: 12. The CDR3 extends over 14 amino acids. DNA of the CDR3: TGTGCCAGCTGGGACAGGGATTTTATGGGCGGCTACACCTTC. Amino acid sequence: CASWDRDFMGGYTF.

A single count supports this clone. V gene TRBV18 combines with J gene TRBJ2-1, with D possibly matching TRBD1 (5 bases). V lost 3 bases, J lost 5 bases, and 17 bases lay in between. The CDR3 spans 16 residues. Germline CDR1 and CDR2: KGHSH and LQKENI. For the CDR3, the DNA is TGTGCCAGCTCACCCGAGATCGGGTTAGGGGACAATGAGCAGTTCTTC. This translates into CASSPEIGLGDNEQFF.

By its share, this clone is medium-sized. V gene TRBV19 combines with J gene TRBJ2-7; the D call may be TRBD1 or TRBD2 (5 bases each). Germline V CDR1 and CDR2: LNHDA, SQIVND (reference sequence). Trimming removed 7 bases from V and 2 bases from J, with 15 bases in between. This CDR3 is 14 amino acids long. Written as DNA, the CDR3 is TGTGCCAGTATGGGTCAGGGACCAGCCTACGAGCAGTACTTC. Its protein product is CASMGQGPAYEQYF.

The V call is TRBV7-3, the J call TRBJ2-5; D remains unclear. This CDR3 spans 13 amino acids. Between the trimmed V and J ends, which lost 5 bases and 2 bases, there was a span of 9 bases. The germline gives CDR1 SGHTA, CDR2 FQGTGA. CDR3 loop: CASSRTVQETQYF. The CDR3 DNA reads as TGTGCCAGCAGCCGGACGGTACAAGAGACCCAGTACTTC.

The CDR3 loop reads CASSLGTAYTNEKLFF. The CDR3 DNA is TGTGCCAGCAGCTTAGGGACGGCCTACACTAATGAAAAACTGTTTTTT. V usage is TRBV7-9 and J usage is TRBJ1-4, with D uncertain. Germline lookup yields CDR1 SEHNR and CDR2 FQNEAQ (reference sequence). CDR3 size: 16 residues. Trimming removed 1 base at V and 2 bases at J, with 11 bases between.

The chain recombines TRBV2 with TRBJ2-5; 14 bases map to TRBD2. V shed 5 bases, J shed 4 bases, and the junction held 3 bases outside the gene matches. The CDR3 extends over 15 amino acids. Looked up from germline, CDR1 is SNHLY and CDR2 is FYNNEI. CDR3 nucleotides: TGTGCCAGCAGTCCCGGGACTAGCGGGAGAGAGACCCAGTACTTC. This translates into CASSPGTSGRETQYF.

This clone has just one count. The J gene is TRBJ1-6, the V gene TRBV19; D remains unclear. Germline V CDR1 and CDR2: LNHDA, SQIVND (reference sequence). Trimming took off 6 bases at V and 0 bases at J, with 12 bases between the two ends. The CDR3 extends over 16 amino acids. DNA for the CDR3: TGTGCCAGTAGGGAACAGAAGAGCTCCTATAATTCACCCCTCCACTTT. This translates into CASREQKSSYNSPLHF.

The chain links TRBV6-5 to TRBJ2-3; D remains ambiguous. CDR3 size: 14 residues. V lost 5 bases and J lost 4, with 13 bases in between. Germline V gives CDR1 MNHEY, CDR2 SVGAGI. As DNA, the CDR3 is TGTGCCAGCAGTCTTGTCCCTTGGGCAGATACGCAGTATTTT. It encodes CASSLVPWADTQYF.

V and J are TRBV19 and TRBJ2-7; the D call may be TRBD1 or TRBD2 (7 bases each). V gave up 6 bases and J gave up 1 base, with 13 bases separating them. This CDR3 is built from 14 residues. Germline V gene data show CDR1 as LNHDA and CDR2 as SQIVND (reference sequence). The CDR3 DNA reads as TGTGCCAGTAGCCTCAGGGGGGGATCCTACGAGCAGTACTTC. This codes for CASSLRGGSYEQYF.

The V and J genes are TRBV5-1 and TRBJ2-1, with TRBD1 matching 7 bases. The CDR3 has 14 residues. Unmatched junction bases numbered 13, after V lost 4 bases and J lost 12 bases. CDR1 and CDR2 (germline): SGHRS, YFSETQ. The CDR3 protein is CASSIPDRMSRQFF. The CDR3 DNA reads TGCGCCAGCAGCATCCCGGACAGGATGTCGCGGCAGTTCTTC.

V gene TRBV5-1 combines with J gene TRBJ1-4; D remains unclear. Germline CDR1 is SGHRS and CDR2 is YFSETQ. This CDR3 comprises 14 residues. The V and J ends lost 0 bases and 4 bases respectively, with 7 bases between them. The CDR3 spells CASSLGQNNEKLFF. The CDR3 nucleotides read TGCGCCAGCAGCTTGGGTCAGAATAATGAAAAACTGTTTTTT.

The chain joins TRBV6-5 to TRBJ1-5, with 7 bases lining up with TRBD1. CDR1 is MNHEY, CDR2 SVGAGI, per germline. This CDR3 spans 14 amino acids. With V trimmed by 6 bases and J by 7 bases, 9 bases remained unmatched. DNA for the CDR3: TGTGCCAGCAGCCCGGACAGGATAGAGCAGCCCCAGCATTTT. It specifies CASSPDRIEQPQHF.

The J gene is TRBJ1-1, the V gene TRBV5-8; D remains ambiguous. This CDR3 has 12 residues. V was cut by 2 bases and J by 5 bases, with 7 bases left in between. CDR1 is SGHTS and CDR2 is YDEGEE in the germline V gene. The CDR3 spells CASSFPTTEAFF. CDR3 nucleotides: TGTGCCAGCAGCTTCCCCACGACTGAAGCTTTCTTT.

The V and J genes are TRBV4-1 and TRBJ2-7, with unresolved D. From germline, CDR1 is MGHRA and CDR2 YSYEKL. This CDR3 has 15 residues. V was shortened by 4 bases and J by 0 bases, with 13 bases between the two germline ends. CDR3 loop: CASSPPLGFSYEQYF. The CDR3 coding sequence is TGCGCCAGCAGCCCCCCTTTGGGGTTCTCCTACGAGCAGTACTTC.

The chain links TRBV9 to TRBJ2-1, with 8 positions matching TRBD2. V was pared by 3 bases and J by 4 bases, with 15 bases of the junction left unmatched. There are 18 residues in the CDR3. Germline V CDR1 and CDR2: SGDLS, YYNGEE. CDR3 sequence (DNA): TGTGCCAGCAGCGGGTTCTTGCTCAGCGGGAGCGGGTACAATGAGCAGTTCTTC. This sequence encodes CASSGFLLSGSGYNEQFF.

The J gene is TRBJ1-1, the V gene TRBV9; unclear D gene. V shed 0 bases and J shed 5 bases, with 8 bases lying between them. CDR3 length equals 13 residues. The germline CDR1 and CDR2 sequences are SGDLS and YYNGEE. The CDR3 DNA sequence: TGTGCCAGCAGCGTAGGGGGTTGGACTGAAGCTTTCTTT. It translates to CASSVGGWTEAFF.